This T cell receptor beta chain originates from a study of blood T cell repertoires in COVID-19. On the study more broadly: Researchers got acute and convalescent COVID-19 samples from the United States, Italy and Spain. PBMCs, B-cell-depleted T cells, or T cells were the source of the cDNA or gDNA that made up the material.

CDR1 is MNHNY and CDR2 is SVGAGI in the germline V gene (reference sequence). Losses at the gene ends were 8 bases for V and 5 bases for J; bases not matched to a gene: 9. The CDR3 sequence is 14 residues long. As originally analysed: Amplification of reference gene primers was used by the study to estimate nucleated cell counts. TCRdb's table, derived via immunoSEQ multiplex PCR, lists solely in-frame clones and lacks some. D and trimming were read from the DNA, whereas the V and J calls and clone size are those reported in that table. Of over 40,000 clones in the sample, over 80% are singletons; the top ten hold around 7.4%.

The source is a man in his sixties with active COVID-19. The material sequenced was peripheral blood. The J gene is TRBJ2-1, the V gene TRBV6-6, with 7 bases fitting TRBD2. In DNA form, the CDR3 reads TGTGCCAGCGTTCCGGGCGGGAGTGACAATGAGCAGTTCTTC. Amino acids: CASVPGGSDNEQFF.